This is a list of T cell receptor beta chains from one sample in a study of cytomegalovirus exposure and HLA in healthy donors. Here immunoSEQ multiplex PCR was the method, and the copy in TCRdb shows in-frame clones only, minus some. The sample gives 130,000 to 150,000 clones, over 65% of which show up once; under 3% is in the top ten. The source material was PBMCs. The receptors were gathered from a female donor in good health and CMV-seronegative. CDR3s include the opening cysteine and the closing phenylalanine or tryptophan. The D gene is left open where the match is weak. Clone size is shown for a subset of rows, as once, few, many or a class of expanded clone.

clone_size,v_call,j_call,d_call,cdr3_aa,cdr3_nt
once,TRBV7-8,TRBJ1-3,NA,CASSFLGPGLGNTIYF,TGTGCCAGCAGCTTTTTAGGGCCAGGGCTTGGAAACACCATATATTTT
NA,TRBV5-1,TRBJ2-3,NA,CASSLPPASTRDGVADTQYF,TGCGCCAGCAGCTTACCGCCCGCTAGTACGCGGGATGGGGTTGCGGATACGCAGTATTTT
NA,TRBV4-1,TRBJ2-1,TRBD2,CASSHPHLWLAGANEQFF,TGCGCCAGCAGCCACCCCCATTTGTGGCTAGCGGGGGCGAATGAGCAGTTCTTC
NA,TRBV5-1,TRBJ2-1,TRBD2,CASSLDWTSGRDNEQFF,TGCGCCAGCAGTCTAGATTGGACTAGCGGGAGGGACAATGAGCAGTTCTTC
NA,TRBV6-5,TRBJ1-3,NA,CASSYRLPRAGNTIYF,TGTGCCAGCAGTTACAGACTGCCACGGGCTGGAAACACCATATATTTT
few,TRBV6-1,TRBJ1-2,TRBD1,CASSEYRGGYTF,TGTGCCAGCAGTGAATACAGGGGTGGCTACACCTTC
few,TRBV28,TRBJ2-7,NA,CASSLWGSPYEQYF,TGTGCCAGCAGTTTATGGGGTAGCCCCTACGAGCAGTACTTC
once,TRBV29-1,TRBJ1-3,NA,CSVVTGNTIYF,TGCAGCGTGGTAACAGGAAACACCATATATTTT
NA,TRBV7-3,TRBJ2-2,NA,CASSLTSGASNTGELFF,TGTGCCAGCAGCTTAACTAGCGGAGCCTCGAACACCGGGGAGCTGTTTTTT
NA,TRBV7-3,TRBJ2-1,TRBD2,CASSPLPAGTSGDNEQFF,TGTGCCAGCAGCCCACTCCCGGCCGGGACTAGCGGGGACAATGAGCAGTTCTTC
once,TRBV4-2,TRBJ1-1,NA,CASSTPDGGYGTEAFF,TGTGCCAGCAGCACCCCGGATGGCGGGTACGGCACTGAAGCTTTCTTT
NA,TRBV2,TRBJ2-3,TRBD2,CASKGLADLLGDTQYF,TGTGCCAGCAAGGGACTAGCGGACCTTCTTGGAGATACGCAGTATTTT
once,TRBV15,TRBJ2-7,TRBD1,CATSDRDAYEQYF,TGTGCCACCAGTGACAGGGACGCTTACGAGCAGTACTTC
NA,TRBV5-6,TRBJ1-1,NA,CASTLAFGQGMATEAFF,TGTGCCAGCACCTTGGCCTTTGGTCAGGGGATGGCCACTGAAGCTTTCTTT
NA,TRBV19,TRBJ1-3,NA,CASRMAGAGNTIYF,TGTGCCAGTAGAATGGCAGGGGCTGGAAACACCATATATTTT
once,TRBV7-6,TRBJ1-2,NA,CASSPLVRDYTF,TGTGCCAGCAGCCCTTTAGTCAGGGACTACACCTTC
NA,TRBV10-3,TRBJ1-6,NA,CAISELIDNSPLHF,TGTGCCATCAGTGAGTTAATAGATAATTCACCCCTCCACTTT
NA,TRBV11-2,TRBJ2-7,NA,CASSLGSGVWEQYF,TGTGCCAGCAGCTTGGGGTCGGGGGTTTGGGAGCAGTACTTC
NA,TRBV6-6,TRBJ1-2,NA,CASSYGHSNYGYTF,TGTGCCAGCAGTTACGGCCACAGTAACTATGGCTACACCTTC
few,TRBV4-1,TRBJ1-3,TRBD1,CASSHRTGVGNTIYF,TGCGCCAGCAGCCACCGGACAGGGGTCGGAAACACCATATATTTT
NA,TRBV30,TRBJ1-5,NA,CAWRSPGDSNQPQHF,TGTGCCTGGAGAAGTCCAGGGGATAGCAATCAGCCCCAGCATTTT
once,TRBV30,TRBJ2-3,TRBD2,CAWTGEGLAGVWGTDTQYF,TGTGCCTGGACCGGTGAGGGACTAGCGGGAGTATGGGGAACAGATACGCAGTATTTT
NA,TRBV30,TRBJ1-5,NA,CAWTLAAGIGQPQHF,TGTGCCTGGACCCTTGCGGCTGGTATCGGGCAGCCCCAGCATTTT
NA,TRBV30,TRBJ1-6,TRBD1,CAWRGPGQGTKNSPLHF,TGTGCCTGGAGGGGGCCGGGACAGGGGACTAAAAATTCACCCCTCCACTTT
once,TRBV5-6,TRBJ1-5,NA,CASSLRGTTNQPQHF,TGTGCCAGCAGCTTGAGGGGTACGACCAATCAGCCCCAGCATTTT
NA,TRBV11-2,TRBJ2-1,NA,CASSLVVSTYNEQFF,TGTGCCAGCAGCTTAGTGGTCAGTACCTACAATGAGCAGTTCTTC
NA,TRBV19,TRBJ1-2,NA,CASTLTGLYGYTF,TGTGCCAGTACCCTGACAGGCCTCTATGGCTACACCTTC
NA,TRBV5-4,TRBJ2-1,NA,CASSQGSSSYNEQFF,TGTGCCAGCAGCCAGGGAAGTAGCTCCTACAATGAGCAGTTCTTC
NA,TRBV4-2,TRBJ1-6,TRBD1,CASSQGQGSYNSPLHF,TGTGCCAGCAGCCAGGGACAGGGATCCTATAATTCACCCCTCCACTTT
NA,TRBV5-4,TRBJ2-7,TRBD1,CASNFRDRVYEQYF,TGTGCCAGCAACTTCCGGGACAGAGTCTACGAGCAGTACTTC
NA,TRBV30,TRBJ1-4,NA,CAWRGRQPDEKLFF,TGTGCGTGGAGGGGCAGGCAGCCCGATGAAAAACTGTTTTTT
NA,TRBV19,TRBJ1-2,NA,CASTRTEVYGYTF,TGTGCCAGCACCAGGACAGAAGTCTATGGTTACACCTTC